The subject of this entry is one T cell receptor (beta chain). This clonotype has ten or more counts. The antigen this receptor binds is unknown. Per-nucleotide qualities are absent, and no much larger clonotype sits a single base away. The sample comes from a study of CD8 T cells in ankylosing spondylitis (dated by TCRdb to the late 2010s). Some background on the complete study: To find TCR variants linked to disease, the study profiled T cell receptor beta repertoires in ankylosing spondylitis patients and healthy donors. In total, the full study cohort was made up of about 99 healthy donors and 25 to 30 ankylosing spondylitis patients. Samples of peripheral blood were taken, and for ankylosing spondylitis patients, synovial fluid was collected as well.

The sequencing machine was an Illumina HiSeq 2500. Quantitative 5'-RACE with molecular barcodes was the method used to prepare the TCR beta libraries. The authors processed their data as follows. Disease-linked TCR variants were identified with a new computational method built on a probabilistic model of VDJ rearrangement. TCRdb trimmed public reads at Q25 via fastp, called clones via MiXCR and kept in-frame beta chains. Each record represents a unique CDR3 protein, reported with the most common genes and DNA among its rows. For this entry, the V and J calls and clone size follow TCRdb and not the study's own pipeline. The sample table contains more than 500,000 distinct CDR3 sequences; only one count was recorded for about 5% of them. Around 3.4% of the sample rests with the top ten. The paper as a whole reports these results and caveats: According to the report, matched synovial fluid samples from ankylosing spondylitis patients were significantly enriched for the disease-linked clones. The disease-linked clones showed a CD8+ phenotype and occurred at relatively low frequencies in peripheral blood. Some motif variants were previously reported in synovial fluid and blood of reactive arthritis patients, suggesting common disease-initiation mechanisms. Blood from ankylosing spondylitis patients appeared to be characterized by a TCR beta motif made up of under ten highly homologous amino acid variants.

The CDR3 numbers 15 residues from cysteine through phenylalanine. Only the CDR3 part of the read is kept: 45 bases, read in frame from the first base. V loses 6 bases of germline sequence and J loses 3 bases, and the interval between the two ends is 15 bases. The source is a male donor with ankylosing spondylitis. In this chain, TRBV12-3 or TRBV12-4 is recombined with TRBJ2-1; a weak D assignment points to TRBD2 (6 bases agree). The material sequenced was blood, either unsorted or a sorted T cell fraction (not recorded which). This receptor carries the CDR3 CASSLEGGNYNEQFF. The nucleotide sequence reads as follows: TGTGCCAGCAGCCTGGAGGGAGGTAACTACAATGAGCAGTTCTTC.